This T cell receptor (beta chain) was documented in a study of cytomegalovirus exposure and HLA in healthy donors. The PCR ran on 60 Vbeta and 13 Jbeta primers. Generated by immunoSEQ multiplex PCR, the TCRdb table keeps only in-frame clones and is missing some. The sample yields roughly 120,000 clones, about 80% seen once. Sequencing used PBMCs. This receptor was identified in a man aged 18-30 years in good health and CMV-seronegative.

The CDR3 DNA reads as TGTGCCTGGAGTGTCGGTGAAAAACTGTTTTTT. This sequence encodes CAWSVGEKLFF. The J gene is TRBJ1-4, the V gene TRBV30; D remains ambiguous. Trimming pared 0 bases from V and 7 bases from J, leaving 3 bases between. CDR3 length: 11 amino acids. Germline CDR1 and CDR2: GTSNPN and SVGIG (reference sequence).